This TCR beta chain emerged from a study of shared clonotypes between healthy human individuals (dated by TCRdb to 2018 to 2021). For the wider study: Three men and a couple of women, aged 18 to 49 years, made up the cohort. To estimate repertoire size and how much clonotypes are shared between individuals, the study performed deep sequencing of blood TCR repertoires from about five healthy adults. To increase sequencing depth and limit assay-specific biases, different laboratories used diverse techniques to prepare libraries and sequence TCR repertoires. Leukapheresis yielded between about 0.9 and 9.5 billion PBMCs per donor. Overall study results and their limits: Pairwise subsampling indicated that sequencing depth was expected to affect the degree of clonotype sharing among donors. The genetic and exposure-history diversity represented was limited by the small number of donors. Only blood was sampled, and tissue TCR repertoires likely differ from those in blood.

Healthy HIV-negative adults with no recently reported acute infections or vaccinations were included as donors. Only Caucasian adults living in Nashville, Tennessee, USA were represented among the donors. For unsorted samples, 90 million or so PBMCs were counted, and genomic DNA was extracted using the QIAamp DNA Blood Mini kit. After blood collection by leukapheresis, PBMCs were isolated using Ficoll-Histopaque density gradient centrifugation and then cryopreserved in the vapor phase of liquid nitrogen. CDR1 and CDR2, looked up from the germline V gene, are LGHNA and YNFKEQ. Germline trimming: 4 bases from V, 2 bases from J; junction bases outside gene matches: 11. The cysteine opens and the phenylalanine closes a CDR3 of 18 amino acids. Only the CDR3 DNA stays, 54 bases, in frame from base 1. With respect to this clone: This clone's antigen is unknown. No base quality information exists; no much larger clone differs at one position.

Using the deep immunoSEQ assay, multiplex PCR amplified TCR CDR3 regions from genomic DNA. Extracted genomic DNA from each cell subset was spread evenly across all wells of several immunoSEQ 96-well plates, with each plate serving as a replicate. For unsorted PBMC, 300 ng genomic DNA, equal to 32,000 or so T cell genomes, was loaded into each replicate PCR. Ten immunoSEQ deep assay plates were used to sequence unsorted PBMC genomic DNA. Purified libraries were quantified with a Qubit 3.0 fluorometer, sized on a Bioanalyzer 2100, and re-quantified with the KAPA Library Quantification kit. Every immunoSEQ 96-well plate was sequenced on a dedicated single-read 150-cycle Illumina NextSeq 550 flow cell. The published analysis was carried out like this. Because only junctional sequences without quality scores were contained in the immunoSEQ output, filtering matching that applied to full-length reads could not be performed. To assign V/J genes and CDR3, sequences were annotated using PyIR, a Python wrapper for IgBLAST v1.9, with IMGT germline references. Reads were removed for weak V/J assignments (E-value above 1e-6), missing CDR3, stop codons, out-of-frame junctions, or ambiguous translated residues. V3J clonotypes were defined as sequences sharing an identical inferred V gene, J gene, and CDR3 amino acid sequence. Percentage overlap between repertoires was calculated by dividing the number of shared unique clonotypes by the size of the smaller repertoire. Three approaches were used to assess repertoire richness: RTK rarefaction, the Chao1 estimator, and Recon v2.1 estimates of unobserved clonotypes. TCRdb re-hosts the immuneACCESS table, in-frame sequences only. Its copies lack some clones; in the studies checked, an unresolved V gene accounts for under half of them, and the cause for the rest is not known. V and J calls and clone size are copied from that table; D and trimming were computed from the DNA. The sample profile shows 450,000 to 600,000 clones; 79% of them were found once. The ten largest clones add up to roughly 13% of the sample.

The chain couples TRBV4-2 to TRBJ2-5, with 12 central nucleotides matching TRBD2. The clonotype comes from a woman in her forties in good health. Some clones in this sample may be carry-over from other donors' samples. Sequenced input: PBMCs. Read as DNA, the sequence is TGTGCCAGCAGCCCAGAGCTAGCGGGAGGGCCGAGGCAAGAGACCCAGTACTTC. It codes for CASSPELAGGPRQETQYF.